The 10 T cell receptor beta chains given below trace back to one sample, sequenced in a study of CXCR3-negative and CXCR3-positive naive CD8 T cells. It was by 5' RACE with UMI labels that the TRB cDNA libraries were prepared. TCRdb re-called the 5' RACE reads and gives one entry per CDR3 protein, without DNA. The listing records 150,000 or so distinct CDR3 sequences. The material sequenced was naive CXCR3- CD8+ T cells from blood. Specified subset: CD45RO-CCR7+CD27+CD95- naive CD8+ T cells lacking CXCR3 (TNR3-). Receptors were obtained from a human donor in good health. Some clones in this sample may be carry-over from other donors' samples.

V gene TRBV25-1 combines with J gene TRBJ1-5. This CDR3 spans 14 amino acids. The germline gives CDR1 MGHDK, CDR2 SYGVNS. CDR3 sequence: CASSEYRSDQPQHF.

J is TRBJ1-1 and V is TRBV7-2; lacking DNA, the TRBD1 call made by TCRdb goes unchecked. The CDR3 is made up of 14 amino acids. Germline values: CDR1 SGHTA, CDR2 FQGNSA. The CDR3 protein is CASIPDRGGTEAFF.

The genes are TRBV28 and TRBJ2-7; there is no DNA to check the TCRdb D call of TRBD1. The CDR3 extends over 16 amino acids. Per germline, CDR1 MDHEN and CDR2 SYDVKM. This CDR3 is CASSSPDLGGYYEQYF.

The gene calls are TRBV28 and TRBJ2-3; without DNA, the TCRdb call of TRBD2 cannot be checked. The V gene's germline CDR1 is MDHEN and CDR2 SYDVKM. This CDR3 spans 17 amino acids. This CDR3 reads CASSFSRTSGGRDTQYF.

The chain uses TRBV5-1 and TRBJ2-1. Germline V gene data show CDR1 as SGHRS and CDR2 as YFSETQ. The CDR3 length is 14 residues. The CDR3 protein is CASSPMTVYNEQFF.

The gene calls are TRBV7-9 and TRBJ2-1; TCRdb gives TRBD1 as the D gene, but with no DNA this cannot be confirmed. There are 16 residues in the CDR3. Germline V gene data show CDR1 as SEHNR and CDR2 as FQNEAQ (reference sequence). The CDR3: CASSDGERVVYNEQFF.

The gene calls are TRBV5-1 and TRBJ2-7. The CDR3 totals 14 residues. Germline values: CDR1 SGHRS, CDR2 YFSETQ. CDR3 loop: CASSLGPASYEQYF.

This rearrangement joins TRBV27 to TRBJ1-1. There are 13 residues in the CDR3. CDR1 is MNHEY and CDR2 is SMNVEV in the germline V gene (reference sequence). The CDR3: CASSLGGVAEAFF.

The chain employs TRBV4-1 and TRBJ2-1; the D call from TCRdb, TRBD1, cannot be confirmed without DNA. The length of the CDR3 is 16 residues. CDR1 MGHRA and CDR2 YSYEKL come from the germline V gene. The CDR3 region is CASSQDPGTGGNEQFF.

The chain carries TRBV4-1 and TRBJ2-1; the TCRdb D gene call, TRBD2, has no DNA to confirm it. The CDR3 totals 17 residues. Germline V gene lookup returns CDR1 MGHRA and CDR2 YSYEKL. The chain's CDR3 is CASSQEMGLASYNEQFF.